Below are 16 T cell receptor beta chains sequenced from a single sample in a study of T and B cells in COVID-19 patients. Multiplex PCR with BIOMED2 TRB-A/B primer pools amplified TRB rearrangements. TCRdb fed the multiplex PCR reads into MiXCR, producing one record per CDR3 protein. The sample has about 5,200 distinct CDR3 sequences, about 30% seen once; the top ten hold roughly 5.5%. TRB was amplified from about 250-500 ng of blood genomic DNA. The sequencing input was blood. The receptors here all came from a human donor with active COVID-19.

The J gene is TRBJ2-7, the V gene TRBV7-2, with 15 bases lining up with TRBD2. Germline V gives CDR1 SGHTA, CDR2 FQGNSA. J was trimmed by 4 bases and V by 3 bases; bases with no gene match: 10. The CDR3 covers 18 residues. The CDR3 DNA is TGTGCCAGCAGCTTGTCCCCGGGACTAGCGGGAGGAGGGTACGAGCAGTACTTC. Translated: CASSLSPGLAGGGYEQYF. Together with reference TRBV7-2 and TRBJ2-7, the CDR3 gives the full variable domain: GAGVSQSPSNKVTEKGKDVELRCDPISGHTALYWYRQSLGQGLEFLIYFQGNSAPDKSGLPSDRFSAERTGGSVSTLTIQRTQQEDSAVYLCASSLSPGLAGGGYEQYFGPGTRLTVT.

This clonotype is labeled medium-sized (0.01 to 0.1%). The rearrangement joins TRBV12-3 or TRBV12-4 to TRBJ1-2; D uncertain. With 2 bases removed from V and 5 bases from J, the gap between germline ends came to 6 bases. The CDR3 extends over 12 amino acids. CDR3 amino acids: CASSLTVYGYTF. The CDR3 nucleotides are TGTGCCAGCAGTTTAACAGTATATGGCTACACCTTC.

This clonotype is labeled as medium-sized. The rearrangement links TRBV19 to TRBJ1-5; D gene ambiguous. Germline CDR1 LNHDA, CDR2 SQIVND (reference sequence). The CDR3 loop spans 12 amino acids. Trimming pared 4 bases from V and 1 base from J, leaving 2 bases between. The CDR3 region is CASSTSNQPQHF. CDR3 bases: TGTGCCAGTAGTACGAGCAATCAGCCCCAGCATTTT.

The chain uses TRBV28 and TRBJ2-5; TRBD2 might be the D (7 bases). Germline CDR1 is MDHEN and CDR2 is SYDVKM. This CDR3 has 14 residues. Trimming removed 5 bases from V and 7 bases from J, with 17 bases in between. CDR3: CASSLGGAAGTQYF. The CDR3 DNA follows: TGTGCCAGCAGTCTAGGGGGGGCCGCGGGGACCCAGTACTTC.

By frequency in the sample, this clonotype is medium-sized. The chain joins TRBV19 to TRBJ2-7, with D hard to call. Germline lookup yields CDR1 LNHDA and CDR2 SQIVND (reference sequence). CDR3 size: 13 residues. V was cut by 3 bases and J by 7 bases, with 13 bases left in between. CDR3 DNA sequence: TGTGCCAGTAGTATCGGCAGGTGGCGGGAGCAGTACTTC. It specifies CASSIGRWREQYF.

The chain couples TRBV5-6 to TRBJ2-2; D might be TRBD1 (5 bases). The germline gives CDR1 SGHDT, CDR2 YYEEEE. There are 17 residues in the CDR3. The ends were cut back, 0 bases at V and 1 base at J, with 13 bases in the middle. The CDR3 nucleotides are TGTGCCAGCAGCTTGGCCGTTTCAGGGTTGAACACCGGGGAGCTGTTTTTT. It is translated as CASSLAVSGLNTGELFF.

V is TRBV5-1 and J is TRBJ2-7; 9 nucleotides match TRBD1. The V gene's germline CDR1 is SGHRS and CDR2 YFSETQ. The CDR3 runs 15 residues. V gave up 3 bases and J gave up 5 bases; unmatched junction bases: 9. The CDR3 region has the DNA TGCGCCAGCAGCTCACCCACAGGGGGCGCGGACGAGCAGTACTTC. The encoded protein is CASSSPTGGADEQYF.

The chain links TRBV6-5 to TRBJ2-7, with 9 positions matching TRBD1. In germline, CDR1 is MNHEY, CDR2 SVGAGI. V was clipped by 6 bases and J by 5 bases; unmatched bases: 11. This CDR3 spans 15 amino acids. The CDR3 DNA is TGTGCCAGCAGCCCAGTCGGGACAGGGAGGAACGAGCAGTACTTC. This gives the protein CASSPVGTGRNEQYF.

This clonotype is labeled as medium-sized. This chain joins TRBV6-5 and TRBJ1-3, with no clear D. Germline lookup yields CDR1 MNHEY and CDR2 SVGAGI. V was clipped by 7 bases and J by 1 base, with 11 bases between them. The CDR3 covers 14 residues. The CDR3 sequence: CASTTQASGNTIYF. The CDR3, as DNA: TGTGCCAGCACCACTCAGGCGTCTGGAAACACCATATATTTT.

This rearrangement joins TRBV19 to TRBJ2-5; TRBD2 matches at 13 bases. This CDR3 contains 17 residues. The germline CDR1 and CDR2 sequences are LNHDA and SQIVND (reference sequence). J gave up 5 bases and V 3 bases, and 9 bases lay outside the gene matches. The CDR3 reads CASSMGAGLAGDETQYF. CDR3 sequence (DNA): TGTGCCAGTAGTATGGGAGCCGGACTAGCGGGGGATGAGACCCAGTACTTC.

This clonotype is medium-sized by share. This sequence joins TRBV5-6 and TRBJ1-4; D is undetermined. The germline V gene encodes CDR1 SGHDT and CDR2 YYEEEE. The CDR3 loop spans 14 amino acids. With 4 bases removed from V and 7 bases from J, the gap between germline ends came to 14 bases. DNA for the CDR3: TGTGCCAGCAGCCGGTACCTCCGGGGTGAAAAACTGTTTTTT. This codes for CASSRYLRGEKLFF.

The chain links TRBV5-1 to TRBJ2-2; a possible D gene is TRBD2 (5 bases). From germline, CDR1 is SGHRS and CDR2 YFSETQ. The CDR3 has 14 residues. The germline V and J ends were trimmed by 4 bases and 6 bases, with 13 bases remaining between them. The CDR3 protein is CASSLRGTAGELFF. The DNA for the CDR3 is TGCGCCAGCAGCCTCCGGGGTACTGCCGGGGAGCTGTTTTTT.

The chain carries TRBV29-1 and TRBJ2-7, with D unclear. Trimming cost V 2 bases and J 0 bases, with 5 bases left between them. CDR1 and CDR2 (germline): SQVTM, ANQGSEA. The CDR3 consists of 12 residues. The CDR3 spells CSVEQASYEQYF. DNA of the CDR3: TGCAGCGTTGAACAGGCCTCCTACGAGCAGTACTTC.

The chain is built from TRBV18 and TRBJ2-5; TRBD2 matches 13 bases. The V gene end was trimmed by 6 bases and the J gene end by 2 bases; junction bases not matched to a gene: 6. Germline loops: CDR1 KGHSH, CDR2 LQKENI. CDR3 length equals 16 residues. The CDR3 region is CASSRTSGGPQETQYF. The CDR3 nucleotides are TGTGCCAGCTCCAGGACTAGCGGGGGTCCTCAAGAGACCCAGTACTTC. The whole variable domain, remainder taken from reference TRBV18 and TRBJ2-5, is NAGVMQNPRHLVRRRGQEARLRCSPMKGHSHVYWYRQLPEEGLKFMVYLQKENIIDESGMPKERFSAEFPKEGPSILRIQQVVRGDSAAYFCASSRTSGGPQETQYFGPGTRLLVL.

On this clonotype: A read error may produce the germline difference seen at one junction end. V is TRBV5-5 and J is TRBJ2-7, with D maybe TRBD2 (5 bases). The CDR3 is 15 residues long. Per the germline V gene, CDR1 is SGHKS and CDR2 is YYEKEE (reference sequence). CDR3 sequence reads: CASSLAPTRAYEQYF. As DNA, the CDR3 is TGCGCCAGCAGCTTGGCCCCTACGAGGGCCTACGAGCAGTACTTC. Full variable domain (outside the CDR3, taken from reference TRBV5-5 and TRBJ2-7): DAGVTQSPTHLIKTRGQQVTLRCSPISGHKSVSWYQQVLGQGPQFIFQYYEKEERGRGNFPDRFSARQFPNYSSELNVNALLLGDSALYLCASSLAPTRAYEQYFGPGTRLTVT.

The J gene is TRBJ2-3, the V gene TRBV19, with TRBD2 matching over 10 bases. Per the germline V gene, CDR1 is LNHDA and CDR2 is SQIVND (reference sequence). CDR3 size: 13 residues. The J segment lost 6 bases and the V segment lost 6 bases, leaving 3 bases of the junction unmatched. The CDR3 sequence: CASSLGLADTQYF. The CDR3 nucleotides are TGTGCCAGTAGCTTGGGACTAGCGGATACGCAGTATTTT.